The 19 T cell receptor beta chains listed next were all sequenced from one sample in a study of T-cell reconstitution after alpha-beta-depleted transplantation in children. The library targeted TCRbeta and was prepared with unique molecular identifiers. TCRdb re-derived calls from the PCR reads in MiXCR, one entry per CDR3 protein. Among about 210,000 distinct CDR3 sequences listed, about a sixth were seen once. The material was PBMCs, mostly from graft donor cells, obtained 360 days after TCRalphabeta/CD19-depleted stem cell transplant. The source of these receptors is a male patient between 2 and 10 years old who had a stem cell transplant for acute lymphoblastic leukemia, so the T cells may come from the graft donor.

DNA of the CDR3: TGCAGTGCGAAGGGGACACCAGCTAACTATGGCTACACCTTC. It is translated as CSAKGTPANYGYTF. The chain combines TRBV20-1 with TRBJ1-2, with a weak D call TRBD1 (6 bases). Trimming shortened V by 6 bases and J by 0 bases, and 14 bases separated the two germline ends. The germline CDR1 and CDR2 sequences are DFQATT and SNEGSKA (reference sequence). This CDR3 is 14 amino acids long.

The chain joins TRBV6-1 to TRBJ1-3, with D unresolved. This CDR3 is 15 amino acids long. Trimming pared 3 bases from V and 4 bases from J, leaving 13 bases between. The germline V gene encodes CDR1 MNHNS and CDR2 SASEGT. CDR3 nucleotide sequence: TGTGCCAGCAGTGATTGGAGGGCTCCCGGAAACACCATATATTTT. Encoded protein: CASSDWRAPGNTIYF.

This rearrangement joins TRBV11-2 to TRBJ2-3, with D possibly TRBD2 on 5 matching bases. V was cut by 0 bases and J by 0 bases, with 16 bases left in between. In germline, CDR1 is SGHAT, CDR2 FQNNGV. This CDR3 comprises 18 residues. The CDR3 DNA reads TGTGCCAGCAGCTTAGACCGTCCGGGGAAATCTAGCACAGATACGCAGTATTTT. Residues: CASSLDRPGKSSTDTQYF.

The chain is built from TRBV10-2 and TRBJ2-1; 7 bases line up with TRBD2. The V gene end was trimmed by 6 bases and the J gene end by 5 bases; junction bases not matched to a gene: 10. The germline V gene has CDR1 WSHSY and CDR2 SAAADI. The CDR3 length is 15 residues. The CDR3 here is CASRSGTTRDNEQFF. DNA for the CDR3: TGCGCCAGCAGATCTGGGACTACCAGAGACAATGAGCAGTTCTTC.

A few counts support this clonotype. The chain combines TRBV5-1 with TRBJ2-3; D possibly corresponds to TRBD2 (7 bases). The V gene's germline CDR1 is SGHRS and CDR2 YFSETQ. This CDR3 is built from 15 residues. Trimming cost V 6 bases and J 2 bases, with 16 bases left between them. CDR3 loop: CASTGGGAITDTQYF. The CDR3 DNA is TGCGCCAGCACTGGGGGGGGCGCTATCACAGATACGCAGTATTTT.

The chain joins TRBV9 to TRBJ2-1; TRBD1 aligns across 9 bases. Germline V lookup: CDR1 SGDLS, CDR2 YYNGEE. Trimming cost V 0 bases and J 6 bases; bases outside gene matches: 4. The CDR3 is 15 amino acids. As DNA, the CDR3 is TGTGCCAGCAGCGTAGCCGGGACAGGGATCAATGAGCAGTTCTTC. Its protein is CASSVAGTGINEQFF. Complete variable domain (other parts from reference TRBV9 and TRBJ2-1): DSGVTQTPKHLITATGQRVTLRCSPRSGDLSVYWYQQSLDQGLQFLIQYYNGEERAKGNILERFSAQQFPDLHSELNLSSLELGDSALYFCASSVAGTGINEQFFGPGTRLTVL.

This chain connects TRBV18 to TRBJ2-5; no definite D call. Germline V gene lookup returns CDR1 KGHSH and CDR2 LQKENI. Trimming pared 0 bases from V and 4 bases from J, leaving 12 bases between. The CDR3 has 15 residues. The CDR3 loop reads CASSPPWRERETQYF. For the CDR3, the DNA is TGTGCCAGCTCACCACCGTGGAGAGAAAGAGAGACCCAGTACTTC. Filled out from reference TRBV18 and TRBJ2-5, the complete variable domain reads NAGVMQNPRHLVRRRGQEARLRCSPMKGHSHVYWYRQLPEEGLKFMVYLQKENIIDESGMPKERFSAEFPKEGPSILRIQQVVRGDSAAYFCASSPPWRERETQYFGPGTRLLVL.

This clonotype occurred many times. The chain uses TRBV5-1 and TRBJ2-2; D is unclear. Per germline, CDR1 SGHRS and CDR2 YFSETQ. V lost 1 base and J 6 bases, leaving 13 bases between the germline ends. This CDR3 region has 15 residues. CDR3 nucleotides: TGCGCCAGCAGCTTGTTGGCAGTAAGCGCCGGGGAGCTGTTTTTT. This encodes CASSLLAVSAGELFF.

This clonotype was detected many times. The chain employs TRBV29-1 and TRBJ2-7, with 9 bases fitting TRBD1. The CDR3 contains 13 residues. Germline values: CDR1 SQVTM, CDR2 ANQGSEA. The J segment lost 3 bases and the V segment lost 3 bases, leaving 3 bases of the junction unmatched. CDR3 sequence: CSVDGGQGYEQYF. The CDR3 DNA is TGCAGCGTTGATGGGGGACAGGGCTACGAGCAGTACTTC.

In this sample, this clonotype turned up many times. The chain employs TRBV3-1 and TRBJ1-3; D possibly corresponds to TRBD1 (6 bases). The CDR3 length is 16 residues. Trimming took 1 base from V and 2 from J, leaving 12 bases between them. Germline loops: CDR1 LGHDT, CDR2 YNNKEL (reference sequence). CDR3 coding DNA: TGTGCCAGCAGCCAAGGATCGGGGGCGCCTGGAAACACCATATATTTT. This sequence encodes CASSQGSGAPGNTIYF.

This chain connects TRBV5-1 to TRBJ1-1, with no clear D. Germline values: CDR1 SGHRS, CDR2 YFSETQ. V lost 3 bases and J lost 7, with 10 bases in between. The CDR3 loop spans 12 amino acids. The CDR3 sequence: CASSYSGGEAFF. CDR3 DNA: TGCGCCAGCAGCTACTCAGGTGGTGAAGCTTTCTTT.

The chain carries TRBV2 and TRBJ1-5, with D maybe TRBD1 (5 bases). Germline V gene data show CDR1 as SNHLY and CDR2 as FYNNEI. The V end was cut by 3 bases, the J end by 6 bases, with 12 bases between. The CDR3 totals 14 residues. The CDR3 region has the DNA TGTGCCAGCAGTGAGGGACGCGGGGCTCAGCCCCAGCATTTT. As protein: CASSEGRGAQPQHF.

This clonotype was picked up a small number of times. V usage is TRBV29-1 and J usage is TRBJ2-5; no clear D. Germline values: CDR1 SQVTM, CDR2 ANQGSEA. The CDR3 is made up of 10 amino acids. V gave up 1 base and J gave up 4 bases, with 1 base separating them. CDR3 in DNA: TGCAGCGTTGAAGTAGAGACCCAGTACTTC. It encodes CSVEVETQYF.

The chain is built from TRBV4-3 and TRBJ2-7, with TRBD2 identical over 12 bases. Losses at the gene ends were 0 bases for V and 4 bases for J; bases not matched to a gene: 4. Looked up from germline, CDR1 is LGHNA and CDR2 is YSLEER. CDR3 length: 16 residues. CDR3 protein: CASSQELAGGRYEQYF. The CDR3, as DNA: TGCGCCAGCAGCCAAGAACTAGCGGGGGGCCGGTACGAGCAGTACTTC.

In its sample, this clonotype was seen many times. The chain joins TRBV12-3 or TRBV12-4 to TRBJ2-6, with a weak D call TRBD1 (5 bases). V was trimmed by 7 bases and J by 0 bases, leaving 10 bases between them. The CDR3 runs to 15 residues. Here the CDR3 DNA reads TGTGCCAGCACTACAGGCCACTCTGGGGCCAACGTCCTGACTTTC. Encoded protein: CASTTGHSGANVLTF.

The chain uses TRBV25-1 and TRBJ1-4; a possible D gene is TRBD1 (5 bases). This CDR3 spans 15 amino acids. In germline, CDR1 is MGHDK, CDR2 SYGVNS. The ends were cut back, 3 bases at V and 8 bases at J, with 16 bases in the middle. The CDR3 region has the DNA TGTGCCAGCAGTGACCCCAGGGATTTCGGCGAAAAACTGTTTTTT. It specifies CASSDPRDFGEKLFF. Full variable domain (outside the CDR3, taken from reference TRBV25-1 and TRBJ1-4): EADIYQTPRYLVIGTGKKITLECSQTMGHDKMYWYQQDPGMELHLIHYSYGVNSTEKGDLSSESTVSRIRTEHFPLTLESARPSHTSQYLCASSDPRDFGEKLFFGSGTQLSVL.

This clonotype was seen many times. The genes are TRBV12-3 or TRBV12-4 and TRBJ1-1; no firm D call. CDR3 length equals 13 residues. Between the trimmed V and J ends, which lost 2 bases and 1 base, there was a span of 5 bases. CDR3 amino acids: CASSLTGNTEAFF. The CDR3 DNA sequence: TGTGCCAGCAGTTTAACCGGGAACACTGAAGCTTTCTTT.

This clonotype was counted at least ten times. As DNA, the CDR3 is TGTGCCAGCAGCGGACAGCCACCATACGAGCAGTACTTC. Protein sequence: CASSGQPPYEQYF. The chain recombines TRBV28 with TRBJ2-7; TRBD1 might be the D (6 bases). The CDR3 covers 13 residues. Per the germline V gene, CDR1 is MDHEN and CDR2 is SYDVKM. V dropped 6 bases and J dropped 4 bases, with 13 bases sitting between them. The whole variable domain, filled in from reference TRBV28 and TRBJ2-7, reads DVKVTQSSRYLVKRTGEKVFLECVQDMDHENMFWYRQDPGLGLRLIYFSYDVKMKEKGDIPEGYSVSREKKERFSLILESASTNQTSMYLCASSGQPPYEQYFGPGTRLTVT.

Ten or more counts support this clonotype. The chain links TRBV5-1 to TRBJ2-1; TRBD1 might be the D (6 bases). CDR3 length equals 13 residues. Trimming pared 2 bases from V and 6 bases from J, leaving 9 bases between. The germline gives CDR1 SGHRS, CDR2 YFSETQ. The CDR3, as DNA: TGCGCCAGCAGCTTACAGGGTCGCAATGAGCAGTTCTTC. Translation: CASSLQGRNEQFF.